A selection of T cell receptor beta chains follows, all from one sample in a study of molecular identifiers for immune sequencing clone quantification. One entry per CDR3 protein results from TCRdb running MiXCR on the PCR reads. Of 9,500 to 15,000 distinct CDR3 sequences in the sample, about 18% were seen once. Sequenced: naive CD8+ T cells from blood, with Jurkat cell RNA spiked in. All receptors come from a human donor in good health. Some libraries in this study had Jurkat cell RNA spiked in. Each CDR3 is given with its conserved first and last residue. D genes are given only for firm matches. Part of the rows lack a size; the others show once, few, many or a class for expanded clones.

D	size	J	V	CDR3	DNA
TRBD2	medium-sized	TRBJ2-3	TRBV7-9	CASSSVAGEVIDTQYF	TGTGCCAGCAGCTCCGTAGCGGGAGAGGTGATAGATACGCAGTATTTT
-	once	TRBJ1-5	TRBV25-1	CASCEFQDSDQPQHF	TGTGCCAGCTGTGAATTCCAGGACAGCGATCAGCCCCAGCATTTT
TRBD2	many	TRBJ2-5	TRBV28	CASRTIAGQETQYF	TGTGCCAGCAGAACTATAGCGGGACAAGAGACCCAGTACTTC
-	medium-sized	TRBJ2-1	TRBV4-1	CASSQLQGEQFF	TGCGCCAGCAGCCAACTCCAGGGTGAGCAGTTCTTC
-	-	TRBJ2-5	TRBV28	CACSTGTQETQYF	TGTGCCTGCAGCACCGGGACACAAGAGACCCAGTACTTC
-	many	TRBJ2-2	TRBV20-1	CSASHAGELFF	TGCAGTGCTAGTCATGCCGGGGAGCTGTTTTTT
-	many	TRBJ1-2	TRBV3-1	CASSQEGFQKRGYTF	TGTGCCAGCAGCCAAGAGGGCTTCCAAAAGCGAGGCTACACCTTC
-	many	TRBJ2-1	TRBV11-3	CASSSGRSSYNEQFF	TGTGCCAGCAGCTCAGGACGGAGCTCCTACAATGAGCAGTTCTTC
-	medium-sized	TRBJ2-3	TRBV7-8	CASSFLSSEGAQYF	TGTGCCAGCAGCTTCCTATCGAGCGAAGGGGCGCAGTATTTT
TRBD1	many	TRBJ2-3	TRBV27	CASTPDRATDTQYF	TGTGCCAGCACCCCGGACAGGGCCACAGATACGCAGTATTTT
-	medium-sized	TRBJ1-1	TRBV9	CASSPLAGTHPEAFF	TGTGCCAGCAGCCCCTTGGCAGGGACCCATCCTGAAGCTTTCTTT
-	many	TRBJ2-7	TRBV6-2/TRBV6-3	CASSQMLRTENYEQYF	TGTGCCAGCAGTCAGATGCTCCGGACAGAAAACTACGAGCAGTACTTC
TRBD1	-	TRBJ2-5	TRBV12-3/TRBV12-4	CASSANTDREEAQYF	TGTGCCAGCAGTGCGAATACCGACAGGGAAGAGGCCCAGTACTTC
TRBD2	medium-sized	TRBJ2-2	TRBV4-2	CASSQAAREAGELFF	TGTGCCAGCAGCCAAGCTGCGCGGGAGGCCGGGGAGCTGTTTTTT
-	medium-sized	TRBJ2-7	TRBV11-3	CASSLIGDEQYF	TGTGCCAGCAGCTTAATCGGAGACGAGCAGTACTTC
TRBD1	medium-sized	TRBJ1-1	TRBV11-2	CASSSSTGVTEAFF	TGTGCCAGCAGCTCAAGTACAGGGGTCACTGAAGCTTTCTTT
TRBD1	-	TRBJ2-4	TRBV7-9	CASSAPFDRGRSGTNIQYF	TGTGCCAGCAGCGCACCCTTCGACAGGGGGCGCTCCGGTACAAACATTCAGTACTTC
TRBD2	-	TRBJ2-3	TRBV7-6	CASSLVAGPTDTQYF	TGTGCCAGCAGCTTGGTAGCGGGCCCCACAGATACGCAGTATTTT
-	medium-sized	TRBJ2-7	TRBV20-1	CSARDLAEQYF	TGCAGTGCTAGAGATCTAGCCGAGCAGTACTTC
-	-	TRBJ2-5	TRBV3-1	CASSQVGVGETQYF	TGTGCCAGCAGCCAAGTTGGGGTAGGGGAGACCCAGTACTTC
-	-	TRBJ2-7	TRBV6-6	CASSYQNRVERYF	TGTGCCAGCAGTTATCAAAACAGGGTCGAGCGGTACTTC
TRBD2	medium-sized	TRBJ2-3	TRBV7-3	CASSLLAGVTDTQYF	TGTGCCAGCAGCTTACTAGCGGGAGTCACAGATACGCAGTATTTT
-	many	TRBJ2-7	TRBV6-6	CASSYTAFHEQYF	TGTGCCAGCAGTTACACAGCATTCCACGAGCAGTACTTC
-	medium-sized	TRBJ2-2	TRBV7-9	CASSSRMGSTGELFF	TGTGCCAGCAGCTCGCGGATGGGGAGCACCGGGGAGCTGTTTTTT
-	few	TRBJ1-5	TRBV28	CASSPGRSNQPQHF	TGTGCCAGCAGCCCAGGGCGGAGCAATCAGCCCCAGCATTTT
TRBD2	medium-sized	TRBJ2-3	TRBV7-7	CASRPLVGAGEADTQYF	TGTGCTAGCAGACCCCTCGTCGGGGCGGGAGAGGCAGATACGCAGTATTTT
-	medium-sized	TRBJ2-2	TRBV6-5	CASSYSRGLPHTGELFF	TGTGCCAGCAGTTACTCGAGGGGGTTGCCGCACACCGGGGAGCTGTTTTTT
TRBD1	medium-sized	TRBJ1-6	TRBV7-2	CASNQPPDRDNSPLHF	TGTGCCAGCAACCAGCCCCCGGACAGGGATAATTCACCCCTCCACTTT
-	-	TRBJ2-2	TRBV6-2/TRBV6-3	CASSYIGRNTGELFF	TGTGCCAGCAGTTACATCGGCAGGAACACCGGGGAGCTGTTTTTT
TRBD1	medium-sized	TRBJ2-7	TRBV6-6	CASSAGTGTYEQYF	TGTGCCAGCAGTGCCGGGACAGGGACCTACGAGCAGTACTTC
-	medium-sized	TRBJ1-1	TRBV5-4	CASSLGGASTEAFF	TGTGCCAGCAGCTTGGGGGGGGCGAGTACTGAAGCTTTCTTT
-	few	TRBJ1-5	TRBV6-1	CASSEGTSGQPQHF	TGTGCCAGCAGTGAAGGTACCTCGGGACAGCCCCAGCATTTT
-	many	TRBJ2-1	TRBV13	CASSGGGGPLDEQFF	TGTGCCAGCAGCGGAGGAGGGGGCCCCTTGGATGAGCAGTTCTTC
-	few	TRBJ2-6	TRBV27	CASSPYGASGANVLTF	TGTGCCAGCAGTCCATACGGAGCTTCTGGGGCCAACGTCCTGACTTTC
-	many	TRBJ1-1	TRBV6-5	CASRPLMNTEAFF	TGTGCCAGCAGGCCCCTTATGAACACTGAAGCTTTCTTT
TRBD2	many	TRBJ2-3	TRBV28	CASSLWVTLAGAGTDTQYF	TGTGCCAGCAGTTTATGGGTGACTCTAGCGGGAGCAGGCACAGATACGCAGTATTTT
TRBD2	many	TRBJ2-1	TRBV28	CASTTTSGSSYNEQFF	TGTGCCAGCACCACGACTAGCGGGAGCTCCTACAATGAGCAGTTCTTC
TRBD1	medium-sized	TRBJ1-1	TRBV20-1	CSASWDRNTEAFF	TGCAGTGCTAGCTGGGACAGGAACACTGAAGCTTTCTTT
-	medium-sized	TRBJ1-1	TRBV18	CASSVQSEAFF	TGTGCCAGCTCGGTCCAGAGTGAAGCTTTCTTT
TRBD2	many	TRBJ2-1	TRBV11-2	CASSPAALVGGPRGEQFF	TGTGCCAGCAGCCCCGCCGCTCTAGTGGGAGGGCCTCGGGGTGAGCAGTTCTTC